These 27 T cell receptor beta chains originate from one sample sequenced in a study of patients and donors after allogeneic stem cell transplantation. TCRdb re-called the RT-PCR reads with MiXCR, one entry per CDR3 protein. The table has around 150,000 distinct CDR3 sequences, about a third seen once. Specimen: blood, either unsorted or a sorted T cell fraction (not recorded which). The origin of the receptors is a human donor who was either an allogeneic HSCT recipient or a stem cell or donor lymphocyte infusion donor (not recorded which). It is not recorded whose cells these are; they may come from a transplant donor.

V usage is TRBV6-2 or TRBV6-3 and J usage is TRBJ2-4; a weak D match, TRBD1 (6 bases). Trimming stripped 6 bases from V and 5 bases from J, with 14 bases between. The germline CDR1 and CDR2 sequences are MNHEY and SVGEGT. This CDR3 is built from 14 residues. CDR3 protein: CASRPTGMENIQYF. In DNA form, the CDR3 reads TGTGCCAGCAGGCCCACAGGGATGGAAAACATTCAGTACTTC.

The J gene is TRBJ1-1, the V gene TRBV10-3; D possibly corresponds to TRBD1 (5 bases). The CDR3 extends over 13 amino acids. V lost 7 bases to trimming and J lost 3 bases, with 12 bases between them. Per the germline V gene, CDR1 is ENHRY and CDR2 is SYGVKD. CDR3 in DNA: TGTGCCATCACGGAGGGGCCGGACACTGAAGCTTTCTTT. As protein: CAITEGPDTEAFF.

A few counts support this clonotype. V gene TRBV6-5 combines with J gene TRBJ1-6; a weak D match, TRBD1 (5 bases). Trimming stripped 2 bases from V and 7 bases from J, with 12 bases between. CDR1 MNHEY and CDR2 SVGAGI come from the germline V gene. The CDR3 sequence is 15 residues long. CDR3 in amino acids: CASSYRGGRNSPLHF. The CDR3 region has the DNA TGTGCCAGCAGTTACCGCGGGGGTAGGAATTCACCCCTCCACTTT.

This clonotype was counted only a few times. The chain carries TRBV7-2 and TRBJ1-2; D is unresolved. Germline V gene data show CDR1 as SGHTA and CDR2 as FQGNSA. V shed 6 bases and J shed 2 bases, with 10 bases lying between them. CDR3 size: 13 residues. CDR3 bases: TGTGCCAGCAGGCCGACTTGGAACTATGGCTACACCTTC. Encoded protein: CASRPTWNYGYTF.

CDR3 DNA: TGTGCCAGCAGCCATAACACAGCGAACACTGAAGCTTTCTTT. It encodes CASSHNTANTEAFF. V gene TRBV4-2 combines with J gene TRBJ1-1, with unresolved D. Trimming cost V 3 bases and J 1 base, with 9 bases left between them. CDR3 length: 14 residues. Germline V gives CDR1 LGHNA, CDR2 YNFKEQ.

The chain links TRBV4-1 to TRBJ1-6, with a weak D call TRBD1 (6 bases). The CDR3 loop spans 15 amino acids. Germline V gene sequence: CDR1 MGHRA, CDR2 YSYEKL. V lost 4 bases, J lost 7 bases, and 14 bases lay in between. Here the CDR3 DNA reads TGCGCCAGCAGCCTTCGGACAGCTCCAAATTCACCCCTCCACTTT. Translating gives CASSLRTAPNSPLHF.

The V and J genes are TRBV30 and TRBJ2-7, with D tentatively TRBD1 or TRBD2 (5 bases each). CDR1 and CDR2 (germline): GTSNPN, SVGIG (reference sequence). The CDR3 has 11 residues. Trimming took 1 base from V and 6 from J, leaving 7 bases between them. The CDR3 sequence is CAWSGGAEQYV. In DNA, the CDR3 is TGTGCCTGGAGTGGAGGGGCCGAGCAGTACGTC.

V gene TRBV7-2 combines with J gene TRBJ1-5; weak D call: TRBD1 (5 bases). CDR3 size: 15 residues. Trimming took 1 base from V and 11 from J, leaving 18 bases between them. Germline assignment: CDR1 SGHTA and CDR2 FQGNSA. CDR3 DNA: TGTGCCAGCAGCTTAGTATATCCAGGGAGAGCAGCCCAGCATTTT. It translates to CASSLVYPGRAAQHF. Combining the CDR3 with reference TRBV7-2 and TRBJ1-5 gives the whole variable domain GAGVSQSPSNKVTEKGKDVELRCDPISGHTALYWYRQSLGQGLEFLIYFQGNSAPDKSGLPSDRFSAERTGGSVSTLTIQRTQQEDSAVYLCASSLVYPGRAAQHFGDGTRLSIL.

The chain employs TRBV6-1 and TRBJ2-7; 10 positions agree with TRBD1. The CDR3 totals 15 residues. The V segment lost 6 bases and the J segment 2 bases; nucleotides outside the gene matches: 7. Per the germline V gene, CDR1 is MNHNS and CDR2 is SASEGT. In nucleotides, the CDR3 is TGTGCCAGCAGCCCCGGGACAGGGGTCCCCTACGAGCAGTACGTC. Translating gives CASSPGTGVPYEQYV.

On this clonotype itself: Lacking the conserved final phenylalanine or tryptophan, this CDR3 likely reflects a read error. The chain couples TRBV28 to TRBJ1-1; D gene ambiguous. Germline V gene lookup returns CDR1 MDHEN and CDR2 SYDVKM. The V end lost 5 bases, the J end lost 4 bases, and 8 bases lay between the germline ends. The CDR3 is 12 amino acids. The CDR3 DNA is TGTGCCAGCAGTGTTGTTATCACTGAAGCTTTCTTG. Its protein is CASSVVITEAFL.

The gene calls are TRBV4-2 and TRBJ2-5; 9 nucleotides line up with TRBD2. Germline lookup yields CDR1 LGHNA and CDR2 YNFKEQ. This CDR3 has 15 amino acids. V lost 3 bases and J lost 3; bases outside the gene matches: 5. The CDR3 region is CASSHFLAGEETQYF. The CDR3 nucleotides are TGTGCCAGCAGCCACTTTTTAGCGGGGGAAGAGACCCAGTACTTC.

This clonotype appeared a few times. The chain joins TRBV27 to TRBJ1-6; the D is unclear. This CDR3 spans 17 amino acids. Per germline, CDR1 MNHEY and CDR2 SMNVEV (reference sequence). V was clipped by 2 bases and J by 10 bases, with 21 bases between them. CDR3 in amino acids: CASSLRGRSMERSPLHF. The CDR3 region has the DNA TGTGCCAGCAGTTTACGAGGTCGTAGCATGGAGAGGTCACCCCTCCACTTT.

In this sample, this clonotype turned up a few times. The V gene is TRBV28, the J gene TRBJ1-6, with D maybe TRBD1 (5 bases). Germline CDR1 reads MDHEN; CDR2 reads SYDVKM. Trimming took off 7 bases at V and 12 bases at J, with 10 bases between the two ends. This CDR3 comprises 11 residues. The CDR3 DNA reads as TGTGCCAGCAACTCGGGGGGACCCCTCCACTTT. Its protein product is CASNSGGPLHF. The full variable domain, completed using reference TRBV28 and TRBJ1-6, is DVKVTQSSRYLVKRTGEKVFLECVQDMDHENMFWYRQDPGLGLRLIYFSYDVKMKEKGDIPEGYSVSREKKERFSLILESASTNQTSMYLCASNSGGPLHFGNGTRLTVT.

This clonotype was recorded many times. This rearrangement joins TRBV12-3 or TRBV12-4 to TRBJ1-1; no clear D gene. V shed 0 bases and J shed 4 bases, with 9 bases lying between them. The CDR3 spans 14 residues. CDR3 nucleotides: TGTGCCAGCAGTTTAGCGCAGGACGGCACTGAAGCTTTCTTT. As protein: CASSLAQDGTEAFF.

This clonotype was counted only a few times. This chain links TRBV6-5 with TRBJ1-1; TRBD1 might be the D (5 bases). Germline V gene lookup returns CDR1 MNHEY and CDR2 SVGAGI. The CDR3 is 13 residues long. The V and J ends lost 10 bases and 5 bases respectively, with 17 bases between them. The DNA of the CDR3 is TGTGCCACCTCTTACCGGGGGGGAACTGAAGCTTTCTTT. It specifies CATSYRGGTEAFF.

This clonotype was recorded only once. The chain is built from TRBV29-1 and TRBJ1-3; unclear D gene. V was trimmed by 2 bases and J by 2 bases, leaving 1 base between them. CDR1 SQVTM and CDR2 ANQGSEA come from the germline V gene. This CDR3 comprises 11 residues. The CDR3 nucleotides are TGCAGCGTTGAAACTGGAAACACCATATATTTT. Translation: CSVETGNTIYF.

The sample holds one count of this clonotype. The rearrangement uses TRBV10-3 and TRBJ2-3; TRBD2 matches at 10 bases. The germline gives CDR1 ENHRY, CDR2 SYGVKD. The V and J ends lost 5 bases and 0 bases, in that order; junction bases with no gene match: 5. The CDR3 contains 16 residues. The CDR3 DNA is TGTGCCATCAGTATGACTAGCGGGCTTAGCACAGATACGCAGTATTTT. Translating gives CAISMTSGLSTDTQYF.

This clonotype was picked up a small number of times. The gene calls are TRBV6-6 and TRBJ1-2; D may be TRBD1 (5 bases). CDR1 MNHNY and CDR2 SVGAGI come from the germline V gene (reference sequence). The length of the CDR3 is 13 residues. V was cut by 7 bases and J by 3 bases, with 12 bases left in between. CDR3 amino acids: CASISDTYYGYTF. The CDR3 nucleotides read TGTGCCAGCATTTCGGACACGTACTATGGCTACACCTTC.

This rearrangement joins TRBV3-1 to TRBJ2-3; 9 nucleotides agree with TRBD2. The CDR3 sequence is 18 residues long. CDR1 is LGHDT and CDR2 is YNNKEL in the germline V gene (reference sequence). V shed 1 base, J shed 2 bases, and the junction held 10 bases outside the gene matches. In DNA, the CDR3 is TGTGCCAGCAGCCAAGGACTTACTCGCGGGGGGGCCACAGATACGCAGTATTTT. The encoded protein is CASSQGLTRGGATDTQYF.

The gene calls are TRBV6-5 and TRBJ1-1, with a weak D call TRBD1 (5 bases). The CDR3 is made up of 13 amino acids. The germline V gene has CDR1 MNHEY and CDR2 SVGAGI. Trimming shortened V by 8 bases and J by 3 bases, and 13 bases separated the two germline ends. CDR3 sequence: CASRLRGDTEAFF. The CDR3 bases are TGTGCCAGCCGCCTAAGGGGAGACACTGAAGCTTTCTTT.

In its sample, this clonotype was seen a few times. The V call is TRBV6-6, the J call TRBJ1-1; D perhaps matches TRBD1 (5 bases). The CDR3 sequence is 15 residues long. The V gene's germline CDR1 is MNHNY and CDR2 SVGAGI (reference sequence). The germline V and J ends were trimmed by 5 bases and 4 bases, with 17 bases remaining between them. In nucleotides, the CDR3 is TGTGCCAGCAGTGGGGCCGACGAGGGGATCACTGAAGCTTTCTTT. Translation gives CASSGADEGITEAFF.

This clonotype was counted many times. The genes are TRBV12-3 or TRBV12-4 and TRBJ1-3; TRBD1 might be the D (6 bases). V lost 2 bases and J lost 0, with 20 bases in between. There are 19 residues in the CDR3. CDR3 amino acids: CASSLPLHTIQGSGNTIYF. DNA of the CDR3: TGTGCCAGCAGTTTACCCCTCCACACCATACAGGGCTCTGGAAACACCATATATTTT.

The CDR3 DNA reads as TGTGCCAGCAGTTTGCGGCAGGGAAAACCCATTGCTAATTCACCCCTCCACTTT. Translating it yields CASSLRQGKPIANSPLHF. This chain connects TRBV12-3 or TRBV12-4 to TRBJ1-6; D perhaps matches TRBD1 (5 bases). With 3 bases removed from V and 6 bases from J, the gap between germline ends came to 21 bases. There are 18 residues in the CDR3.

V and J are TRBV20-1 and TRBJ1-6; D unclear. The V end was cut by 4 bases, the J end by 7 bases, with 14 bases between. This CDR3 has 14 residues. Looked up from germline, CDR1 is DFQATT and CDR2 is SNEGSKA (reference sequence). Here the CDR3 reads CSANGLSPNSPLHF. The CDR3 nucleotides are TGCAGTGCTAATGGTTTGAGCCCCAATTCACCCCTCCACTTT.

This clonotype was observed a handful of times. The chain joins TRBV19 to TRBJ1-1, with D hard to call. CDR1 and CDR2 from the germline V gene are LNHDA and SQIVND (reference sequence). V lost 5 bases and J lost 1, with 8 bases in between. CDR3 size: 13 residues. The CDR3 here is CASSQQRNTEAFF. The CDR3 bases are TGTGCCAGTAGTCAACAGAGGAACACTGAAGCTTTCTTT.

This clonotype was picked up a small number of times. The chain links TRBV12-3 or TRBV12-4 to TRBJ2-1; no clear D. The CDR3 has 13 residues. V lost 6 bases, J lost 4 bases, and 10 bases lay in between. The CDR3 loop reads CASSLERYNEQFF. CDR3 nucleotides: TGTGCCAGCAGCTTGGAGAGGTACAATGAGCAGTTCTTC.

The rearrangement links TRBV5-1 to TRBJ2-1; 10 positions agree with TRBD2. Germline CDR1 SGHRS, CDR2 YFSETQ. This CDR3 contains 15 residues. V lost 3 bases to trimming and J lost 6 bases; unmatched junction nucleotides: 6. The CDR3 sequence is CASSSSGGVLNEQFF. The CDR3 region has the DNA TGCGCCAGCAGCTCTAGCGGGGGTGTGCTCAATGAGCAGTTCTTC.